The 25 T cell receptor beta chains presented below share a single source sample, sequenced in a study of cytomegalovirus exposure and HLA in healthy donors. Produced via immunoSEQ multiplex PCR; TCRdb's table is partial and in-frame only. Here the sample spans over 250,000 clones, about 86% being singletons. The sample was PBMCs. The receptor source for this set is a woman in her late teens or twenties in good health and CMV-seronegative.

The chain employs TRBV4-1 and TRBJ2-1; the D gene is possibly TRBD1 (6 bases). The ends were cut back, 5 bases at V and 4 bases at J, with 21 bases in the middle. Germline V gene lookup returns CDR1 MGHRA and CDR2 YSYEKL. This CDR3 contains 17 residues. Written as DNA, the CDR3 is TGCGCCAGCAGCTCTACAGGGACCGGAGCCTTATACAATGAGCAGTTCTTC. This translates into CASSSTGTGALYNEQFF.

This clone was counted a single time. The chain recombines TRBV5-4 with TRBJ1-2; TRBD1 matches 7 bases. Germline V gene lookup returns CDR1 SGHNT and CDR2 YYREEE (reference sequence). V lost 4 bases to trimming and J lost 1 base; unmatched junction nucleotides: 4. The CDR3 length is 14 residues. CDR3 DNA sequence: TGTGCCAGCAGCAGGGGACAGCTTAACTATGGCTACACCTTC. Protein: CASSRGQLNYGYTF.

The CDR3 bases are TGCGCCAGCAGCCTAACGCAGGGAAACATTCAGTACTTC. Translation gives CASSLTQGNIQYF. The chain uses TRBV5-1 and TRBJ2-4; possible D gene TRBD1, 5 bases. The V and J ends lost 4 bases and 6 bases respectively, with 11 bases between them. The V gene's germline CDR1 is SGHRS and CDR2 YFSETQ. The CDR3 is made up of 13 amino acids.

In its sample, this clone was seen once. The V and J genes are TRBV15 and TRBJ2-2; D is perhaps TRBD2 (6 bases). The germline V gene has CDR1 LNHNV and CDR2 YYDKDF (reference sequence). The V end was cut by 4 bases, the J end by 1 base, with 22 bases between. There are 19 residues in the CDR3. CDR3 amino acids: CATSILGTSRRGNTGELFF. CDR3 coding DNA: TGTGCCACCAGCATTTTAGGAACGTCAAGGAGGGGGAACACCGGGGAGCTGTTTTTT.

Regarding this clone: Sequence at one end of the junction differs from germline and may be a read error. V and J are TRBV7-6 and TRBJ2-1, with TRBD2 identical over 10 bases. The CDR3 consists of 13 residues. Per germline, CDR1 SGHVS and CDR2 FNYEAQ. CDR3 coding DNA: TGTGCCAGCAGCCCGGGAGGGAGCGGGGGGGCCATCTTC. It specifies CASSPGGSGGAIF.

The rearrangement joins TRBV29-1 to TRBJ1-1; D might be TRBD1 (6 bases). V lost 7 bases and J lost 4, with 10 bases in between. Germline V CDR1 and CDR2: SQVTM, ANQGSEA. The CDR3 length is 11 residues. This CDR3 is CSASDSTEAFF. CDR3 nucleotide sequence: TGCAGCGCATCGGACAGCACTGAAGCTTTCTTT.

CDR3 bases: TGTGCCAGTAGCTGGGGGTCTAGCGGGAGGATTGGCGCAGATACGCAGTATTTT. Its translation is CASSWGSSGRIGADTQYF. This chain uses TRBV19 with TRBJ2-3, with 11 bases matching TRBD2. The germline CDR1 and CDR2 sequences are LNHDA and SQIVND (reference sequence). The CDR3 is 18 residues long. After removal of 6 bases from V and 4 bases from J, the junction contained 15 bases not matched to a gene.

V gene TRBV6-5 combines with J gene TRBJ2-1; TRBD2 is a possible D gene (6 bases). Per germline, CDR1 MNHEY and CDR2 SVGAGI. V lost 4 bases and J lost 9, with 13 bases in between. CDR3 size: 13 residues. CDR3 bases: TGTGCCAGCAGTTTGTCCGGGAGTCGTGAGCAGTTCTTC. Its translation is CASSLSGSREQFF.

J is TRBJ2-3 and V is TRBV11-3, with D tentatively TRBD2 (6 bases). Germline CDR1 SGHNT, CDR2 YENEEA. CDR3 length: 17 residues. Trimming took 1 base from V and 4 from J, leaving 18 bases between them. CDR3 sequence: CASSLGHERRGADTQYF. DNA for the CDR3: TGTGCCAGCAGCTTAGGCCACGAACGGAGGGGCGCAGATACGCAGTATTTT.

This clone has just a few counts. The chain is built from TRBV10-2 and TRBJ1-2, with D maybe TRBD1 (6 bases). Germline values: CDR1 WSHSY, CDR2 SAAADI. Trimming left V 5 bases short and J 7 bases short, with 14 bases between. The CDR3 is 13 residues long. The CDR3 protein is CASSSPGEVGYTF. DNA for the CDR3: TGCGCCAGCAGTTCACCAGGGGAAGTTGGCTACACCTTC.

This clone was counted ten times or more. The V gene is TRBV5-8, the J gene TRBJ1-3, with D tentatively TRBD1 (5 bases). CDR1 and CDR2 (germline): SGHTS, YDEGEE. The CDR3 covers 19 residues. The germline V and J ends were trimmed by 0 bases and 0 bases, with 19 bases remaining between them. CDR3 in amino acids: CASSLGQSWGWSSGNTIYF. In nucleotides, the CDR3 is TGTGCCAGCAGCTTGGGACAGTCGTGGGGTTGGAGCTCTGGAAACACCATATATTTT.

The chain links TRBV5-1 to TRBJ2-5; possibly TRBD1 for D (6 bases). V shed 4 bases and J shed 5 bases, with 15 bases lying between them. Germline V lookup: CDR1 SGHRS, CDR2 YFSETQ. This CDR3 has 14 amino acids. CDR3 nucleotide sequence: TGCGCCAGCAGCCTACAGGGTTCTCGGGAGACCCAGTACTTC. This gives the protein CASSLQGSRETQYF.

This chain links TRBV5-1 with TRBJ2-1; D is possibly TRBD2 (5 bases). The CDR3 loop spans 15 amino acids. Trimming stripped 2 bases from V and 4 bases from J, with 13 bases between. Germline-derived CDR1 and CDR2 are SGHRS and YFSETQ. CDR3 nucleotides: TGCGCCAGCAGCTTTATGAGCGGCTCGTACAATGAGCAGTTCTTC. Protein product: CASSFMSGSYNEQFF.

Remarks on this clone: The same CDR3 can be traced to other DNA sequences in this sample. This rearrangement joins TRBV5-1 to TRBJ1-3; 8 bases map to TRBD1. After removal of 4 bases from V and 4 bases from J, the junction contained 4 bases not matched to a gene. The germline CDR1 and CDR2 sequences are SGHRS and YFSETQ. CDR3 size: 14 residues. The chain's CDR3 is CASSPGTGGNTIYF. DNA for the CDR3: TGCGCCAGCAGCCCAGGGACAGGCGGAAACACCATATATTTT.

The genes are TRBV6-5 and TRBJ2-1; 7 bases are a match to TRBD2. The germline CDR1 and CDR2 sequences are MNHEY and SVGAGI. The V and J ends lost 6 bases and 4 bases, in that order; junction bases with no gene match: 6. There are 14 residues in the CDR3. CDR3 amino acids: CASSRRTSYNEQFF. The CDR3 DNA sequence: TGTGCCAGCAGCAGAAGGACTAGTTACAATGAGCAGTTCTTC.

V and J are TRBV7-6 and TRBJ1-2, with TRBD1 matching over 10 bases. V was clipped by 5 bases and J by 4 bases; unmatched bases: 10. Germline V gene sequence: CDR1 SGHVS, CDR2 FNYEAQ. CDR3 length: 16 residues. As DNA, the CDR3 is TGTGCCAGCAGCCACCTGGGACAGGGGTCGAGCTATGGCTACACCTTC. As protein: CASSHLGQGSSYGYTF.

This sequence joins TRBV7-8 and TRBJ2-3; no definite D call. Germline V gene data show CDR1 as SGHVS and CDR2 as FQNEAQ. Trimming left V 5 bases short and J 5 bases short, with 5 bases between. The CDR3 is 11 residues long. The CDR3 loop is CASSILDTQYF. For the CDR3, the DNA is TGTGCCAGCAGCATCCTAGATACGCAGTATTTT.

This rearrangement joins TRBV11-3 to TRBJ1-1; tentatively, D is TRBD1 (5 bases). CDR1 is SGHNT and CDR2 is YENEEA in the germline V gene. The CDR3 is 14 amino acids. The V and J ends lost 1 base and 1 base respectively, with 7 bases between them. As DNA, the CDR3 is TGTGCCAGCAGCTTAGGGAGGGGGAACACTGAAGCTTTCTTT. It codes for CASSLGRGNTEAFF.

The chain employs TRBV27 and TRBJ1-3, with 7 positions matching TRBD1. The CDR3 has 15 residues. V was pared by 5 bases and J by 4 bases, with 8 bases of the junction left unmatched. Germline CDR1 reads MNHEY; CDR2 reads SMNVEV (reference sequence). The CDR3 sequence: CASSQQGTSGNTIYF. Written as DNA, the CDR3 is TGTGCCAGCAGTCAACAGGGGACTTCAGGAAACACCATATATTTT.

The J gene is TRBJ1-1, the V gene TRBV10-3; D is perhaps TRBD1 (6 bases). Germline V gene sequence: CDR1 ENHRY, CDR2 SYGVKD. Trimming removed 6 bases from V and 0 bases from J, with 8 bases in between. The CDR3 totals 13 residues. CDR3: CAISGQMNTEAFF. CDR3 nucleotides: TGTGCCATCAGCGGACAGATGAACACTGAAGCTTTCTTT.

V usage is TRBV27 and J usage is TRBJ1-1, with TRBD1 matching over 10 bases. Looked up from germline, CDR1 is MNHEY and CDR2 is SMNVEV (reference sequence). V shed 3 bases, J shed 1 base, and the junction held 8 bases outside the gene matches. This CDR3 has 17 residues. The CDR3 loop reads CASSFLGTGDGNTEAFF. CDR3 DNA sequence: TGTGCCAGCAGTTTCCTCGGGACAGGGGACGGGAACACTGAAGCTTTCTTT.

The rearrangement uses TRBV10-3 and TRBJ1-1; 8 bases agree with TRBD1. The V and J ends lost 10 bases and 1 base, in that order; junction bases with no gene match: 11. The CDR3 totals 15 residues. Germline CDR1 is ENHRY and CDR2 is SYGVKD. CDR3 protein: CATGETGTGNTEAFF. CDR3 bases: TGTGCCACCGGGGAGACCGGGACAGGGAACACTGAAGCTTTCTTT.

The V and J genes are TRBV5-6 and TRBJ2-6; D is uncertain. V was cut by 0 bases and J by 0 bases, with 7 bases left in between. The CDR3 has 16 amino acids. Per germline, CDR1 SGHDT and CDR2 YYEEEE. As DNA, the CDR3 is TGTGCCAGCAGCTTGGGCCCCTACTCTGGGGCCAACGTCCTGACTTTC. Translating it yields CASSLGPYSGANVLTF.

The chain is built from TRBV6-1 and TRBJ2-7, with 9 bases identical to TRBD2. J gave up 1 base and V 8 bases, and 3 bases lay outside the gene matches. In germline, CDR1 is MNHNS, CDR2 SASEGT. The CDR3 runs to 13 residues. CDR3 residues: CASASGDSYEQYF. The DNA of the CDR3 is TGTGCCAGCGCTAGCGGGGATTCCTACGAGCAGTACTTC.

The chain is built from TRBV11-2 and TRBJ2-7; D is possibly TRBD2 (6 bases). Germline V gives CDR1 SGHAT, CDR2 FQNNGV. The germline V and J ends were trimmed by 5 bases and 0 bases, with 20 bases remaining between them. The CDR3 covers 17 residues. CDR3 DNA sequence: TGTGCCAGCAGCCGTACCTCCGGGACTCCCAGCTCCTACGAGCAGTACTTC. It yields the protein CASSRTSGTPSSYEQYF.